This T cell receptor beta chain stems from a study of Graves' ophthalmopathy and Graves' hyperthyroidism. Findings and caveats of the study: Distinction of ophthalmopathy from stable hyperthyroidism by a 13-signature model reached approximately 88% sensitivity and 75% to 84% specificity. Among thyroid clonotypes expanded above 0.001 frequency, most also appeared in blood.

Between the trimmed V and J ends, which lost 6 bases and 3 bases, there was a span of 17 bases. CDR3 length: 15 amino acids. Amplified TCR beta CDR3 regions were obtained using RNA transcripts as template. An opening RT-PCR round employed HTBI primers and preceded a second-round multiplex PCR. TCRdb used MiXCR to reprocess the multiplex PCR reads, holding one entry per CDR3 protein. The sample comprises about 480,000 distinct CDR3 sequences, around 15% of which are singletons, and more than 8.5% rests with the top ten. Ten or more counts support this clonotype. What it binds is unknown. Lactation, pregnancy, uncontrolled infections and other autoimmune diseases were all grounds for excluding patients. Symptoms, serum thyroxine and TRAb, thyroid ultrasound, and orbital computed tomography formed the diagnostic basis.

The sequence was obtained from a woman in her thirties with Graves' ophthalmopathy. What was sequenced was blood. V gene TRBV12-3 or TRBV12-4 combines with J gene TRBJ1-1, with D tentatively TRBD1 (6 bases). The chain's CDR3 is CASRPYGGLDTEAFF. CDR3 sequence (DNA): TGTGCCAGCAGACCCTATGGGGGGCTCGACACTGAAGCTTTCTTT.